This TCR beta chain derives from a study of immune heterogeneity within non-small cell lung tumors. The wider study: Histologically, a handful of tumors were squamous cell carcinomas and about 11 were non-squamous carcinomas. The remaining 1 tumor was not otherwise specified.

This clonotype was counted many times. Its antigen remains unknown. CDR3 of TCR beta was amplified by multiplex PCR that used 32 V and 13 J primers. TCRdb used MiXCR to reprocess the multiplex PCR reads, holding one entry per CDR3 protein. This repertoire shows under 20,000 distinct CDR3 sequences, 28% found once; its top ten account for 4% to 5%. With approximately 0.6 ug used per sample, the template was genomic DNA from bulk tumor. Biopsies, several per primary tumor and spaced far apart, were collected during surgery. Curative surgery was performed on patients who had untreated, newly diagnosed non-small cell lung cancer. Those donating were patients (newly diagnosed with non-small cell lung cancer) who were having surgery with curative intent. Germline V gives CDR1 SGHAT, CDR2 FQDESV (reference sequence). The CDR3 runs 13 residues. Trimming shortened V by 3 bases and J by 4 bases, and 7 bases separated the two germline ends.

Study outcomes and limitations: Recurrence of identical dominant CDR3 beta clonotypes was observed across tumor sites within a patient, alongside site-unique high-frequency clones.

The receptor comes from a man aged 35 to 55 with non-small cell lung cancer. The chain recombines TRBV11-1 with TRBJ1-3; D is undetermined. Sequenced input: lung tumor tissue. The CDR3 reads CASSFQQGNTIYF. DNA for the CDR3: TGTGCCAGCAGCTTCCAACAAGGAAACACCATATATTTT.